The clone carrying this T cell receptor (beta chain) was counted between two and nine times. A single record per CDR3 protein comes from TCRdb applying MiXCR to the 5' RACE reads. This table has tens of thousands of distinct CDR3 sequences, around 11% appearing once. The data originate from a study of early T cells in non-severe SARS-CoV-2 infection. The length of the CDR3 is 15 residues. The germline V gene has CDR1 GTSNPN and CDR2 SVGIG (reference sequence). The V end lost 4 bases, the J end lost 2 bases, and 15 bases lay between the germline ends. The specimen comprised whole blood, sampled at baseline. The source is an adult who was a healthcare worker with PCR-confirmed SARS-CoV-2 infection or an uninfected control (not recorded which). This chain uses TRBV30 with TRBJ1-5; TRBD1 is a possible D gene (6 bases). CDR3 nucleotides: TGTGCCTGGACCCTCGGGGGGGCGGGCAATCAGCCCCAGCATTTT. Translated: CAWTLGGAGNQPQHF.